These T cell receptor beta chains were read from a single sample in a study of cytotoxic CD8 clonotypes in ibrutinib-treated CLL. This table comes from immunoSEQ multiplex PCR, and its TCRdb copy is limited to in-frame clones, with some not included. The table lists hundreds of thousands of clones, roughly 70% of them singletons, with roughly 15% in the top ten. Sequences were derived from PBMCs, sampled after 24 months of ibrutinib treatment. These receptor sequences come from a human donor with chronic lymphocytic leukemia. Both conserved end residues are part of each CDR3. Each record gives: CDR3 length, clone size, J gene, D gene, V gene, CDR3 DNA, CDR3 protein. D genes are given only for firm matches. For some rows the clone size is stated as once, few or many, or as a class when expanded; others skip it.

17 | - | TRBJ2-3 | - | TRBV28 | TGTGCCAGCAGTCTCCCCATCGGGGGCTCTAGCACAGATACGCAGTATTTT | CASSLPIGGSSTDTQYF
16 | - | TRBJ2-3 | - | TRBV28 | TGTGCCAGCAGTCCCCCCTCTTTTGGGGCCCGGGATACGCAGTATTTT | CASSPPSFGARDTQYF
13 | - | TRBJ2-1 | - | TRBV18 | TGTGCCAGCTCACCAGTGGTGGGGGGAGAGCAGTTCTTC | CASSPVVGGEQFF
18 | - | TRBJ2-5 | - | TRBV9 | TGTGCCAGCAGCACCCGTGAGGGACGTCAAATTAGGCAAGAGACCCAGTACTTC | CASSTREGRQIRQETQYF
14 | - | TRBJ2-7 | TRBD2 | TRBV11-3 | TGTGCCAGCAGCCTTAGCGGGAGGTTCTACGAGCAGTACTTC | CASSLSGRFYEQYF
16 | - | TRBJ2-3 | - | TRBV6-5 | TGTGCCAGCAGTTACGTAAGAGGAGCCAACACAGATACGCAGTATTTT | CASSYVRGANTDTQYF
14 | few | TRBJ2-2 | TRBD2 | TRBV30 | TGTGCCTGGAGTACGGGACTAGGCACCGGGGAGCTGTTTTTT | CAWSTGLGTGELFF
13 | - | TRBJ2-5 | TRBD1 | TRBV19 | TGTGCCGCCCGGGACAGGGGAAAAGAGACCCAGTACTTC | CAARDRGKETQYF
12 | - | TRBJ2-1 | - | TRBV11-1 | TGTGCCAGCAGCTCAAACAGGGATGAGCAGTTCTTC | CASSSNRDEQFF
13 | - | TRBJ2-1 | - | TRBV5-1 | TGCGCCAGCAGCCACCAAGCGGTGTATGAGCAGTTCTTC | CASSHQAVYEQFF
12 | few | TRBJ1-5 | - | TRBV7-8 | TGTGCCAGCAGCTTAGAGGGCCAGCCCCAGCATTTT | CASSLEGQPQHF
16 | once | TRBJ1-1 | - | TRBV21-1 | TGTGCCAGCCGAGACCAACCCAGACAAGGGAACACTGAAGCTTTCTTT | CASRDQPRQGNTEAFF
15 | - | TRBJ1-4 | - | TRBV6-1 | TGTGCCAGCAGTGAAGGGGCCAGGGCATATGAAAAACTGTTTTTT | CASSEGARAYEKLFF
13 | - | TRBJ2-7 | - | TRBV28 | TGTGCCAGCACCCCACCCACCTCCTACGAGCAGTACTTC | CASTPPTSYEQYF
12 | - | TRBJ1-5 | - | TRBV29-1 | TGCAGCGTTTGGGACGGCAATCAGCCCCAGCATTTT | CSVWDGNQPQHF